This TCR beta chain stems from a study of shared clonotypes between healthy human individuals. Whole-study context: A couple of women and a few men aged 18 to 49 made up the donors. Regarding the study as a whole: Non-shared clonotypes displayed generation probabilities falling below those of clonotypes present in all four donors.

Per the authors' pipeline: Without quality scores, immunoSEQ junctional reads could not be filtered like full-length reads. Sequencing was performed with immunoSEQ multiplex PCR; in TCRdb, only in-frame clones are kept and a portion is missing. That table furnishes V, J and clone size, whereas the DNA furnished D and trimming. The sample lists roughly 170,000 clones, 65% to 80% occurring once. A remark on this clone: The antigen remains undetermined.

The sample consisted of memory CD4+ T cells sorted from blood. Subset noted: CD45RA-negative fraction. The source of this sequence is a man aged 25-40 years in good health.

For the CDR3, the DNA is TGTGCCAGCTCGCCTTCTAGGAGCCACGAGCAGTACTTC. The encoded protein is CASSPSRSHEQYF. The chain couples TRBV18 to TRBJ2-7; D call uncertain. The CDR3 is 13 amino acids. Trimming pared 6 bases from V and 5 bases from J, leaving 14 bases between. CDR1 and CDR2 from the germline V gene are KGHSH and LQKENI.